The T cell receptor (beta chain) under discussion was sequenced for a study of regulatory T cells in long-lasting Graves disease. Study conclusions and caveats: Repertoires from persistent disease leaned toward TRBV28, TRBJ1-2 and TRBJ2-5.

This clonotype has just a few counts. Its specificity is unknown. The germline V and J ends were trimmed by 6 bases and 4 bases, with 18 bases remaining between them. The length of the CDR3 is 16 residues. CDR1 and CDR2 (germline): MNHEY, SMNVEV (reference sequence). According to the study, TCR beta libraries were built with iRepertoire HTBI primers and CDR3-region Arm-PCR. TCRdb independently ran MiXCR on the multiplex PCR reads; one entry per CDR3 protein. The profile covers 350,000 to 500,000 distinct CDR3 sequences, with approximately 15% appearing a single time and roughly a sixth taken by the ten largest. Time point meaning: newly diagnosed GD, antithyroid drugs for less than 3 months. PBMCs were the source of the RNA used for TCR sequencing. These same data were also listed under a study on T cells in Graves' hyperthyroidism and ophthalmopathy. That report adds: Expanded thyroid clonotypes (above 0.001) were mostly also found in blood.

This TCR was recovered from a woman aged 45-59 years with Graves disease. V and J are TRBV27 and TRBJ2-2, with D unresolved. The specimen comprised peripheral blood mononuclear cells (PBMCs), sampled at new diagnosis, from a patient treated with antithyroid drugs. CDR3 bases: TGTGCCAGCAGCTCCCCCCAGGTTTCTGGCACCGGGGAGCTGTTTTTT. Translating gives CASSSPQVSGTGELFF.